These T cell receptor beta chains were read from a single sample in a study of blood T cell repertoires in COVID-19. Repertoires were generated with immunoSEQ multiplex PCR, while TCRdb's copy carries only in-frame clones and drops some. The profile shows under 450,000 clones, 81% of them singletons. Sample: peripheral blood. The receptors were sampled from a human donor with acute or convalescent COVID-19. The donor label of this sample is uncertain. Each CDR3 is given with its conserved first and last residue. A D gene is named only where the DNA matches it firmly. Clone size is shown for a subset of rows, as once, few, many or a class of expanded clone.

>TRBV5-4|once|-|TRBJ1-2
TGTGCCAGCAGCAAGCCGGGGGAGGCTAACTATGGCTACACCTTC
CASSKPGEANYGYTF
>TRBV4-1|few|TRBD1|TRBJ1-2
TGCGCCAGCAGCCAAGCGGGACAGACAGGGAACTATGGCTACACCTTC
CASSQAGQTGNYGYTF
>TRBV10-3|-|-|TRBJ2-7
TGTGCCATCAGTGAGTCGATTGGTGGCCCCTACGAGCAGTACTTC
CAISESIGGPYEQYF
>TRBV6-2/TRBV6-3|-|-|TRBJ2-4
TGTGCCAGCAGTTCGCGGGGATTAGCCAAAAACATTCAGTACTTC
CASSSRGLAKNIQYF
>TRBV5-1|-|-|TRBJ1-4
TGCGCCAGCACCAGGAGCGGGGGTAGAACCGCAACTAATGAAAAACTGTTTTTT
CASTRSGGRTATNEKLFF
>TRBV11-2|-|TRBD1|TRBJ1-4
TGTGCCAGCAGCTTTTCGAGGGGGCCACCTAATGAAAAACTGTTTTTT
CASSFSRGPPNEKLFF
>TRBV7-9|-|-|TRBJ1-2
TGTGCCAGCAGCCACCTAAGGGGAAATGGCTACACCTTC
CASSHLRGNGYTF
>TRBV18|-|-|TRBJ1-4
TGTGCCAGCTCACTGCAGGGTAATGAAAAACTGTTTTTT
CASSLQGNEKLFF
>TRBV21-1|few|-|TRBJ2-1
TGTGCCAGCAGCAAAGACACTAGCGGGAGGGCCCTTAGCTCCTACAATGAGCAGTTCTTC
CASSKDTSGRALSSYNEQFF
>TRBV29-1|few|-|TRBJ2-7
TGCAGCGTCGAGGACAGCGCCTACGAGCAGTACTTC
CSVEDSAYEQYF
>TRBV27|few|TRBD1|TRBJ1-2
TGTGCCAGCAGTCCGACAGGGTTTAAGGGAGGCTACACCTTC
CASSPTGFKGGYTF
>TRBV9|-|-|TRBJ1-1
TGTGCCAGCAGCCAACAGGGACACTCGAACACTGAAGCTTTCTTT
CASSQQGHSNTEAFF
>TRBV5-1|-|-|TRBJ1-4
TGCGCCAGCAGCTTGGTACCCCCGGGGGCAACTAATGAAAAACTGTTTTTT
CASSLVPPGATNEKLFF
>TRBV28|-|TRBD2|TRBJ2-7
TGTGCCAGCGGGGGAGGGGCGACCTTCTCCTACGAGCAGTACTTC
CASGGGATFSYEQYF
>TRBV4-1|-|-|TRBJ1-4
TGCGCCAGCAGCCAAGTAAACCCTCGGGCAGGGGTCGGAGAAAAACTGTTTTTT
CASSQVNPRAGVGEKLFF
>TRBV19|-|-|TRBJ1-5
TGTGCCAGCGCCGCGGCAGGGGGCAATCAGCCCCAGCATTTT
CASAAAGGNQPQHF
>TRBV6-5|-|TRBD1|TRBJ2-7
TGTGCCAGCAGCCGACAGGGATCTTCTATAGAGCAGTACTTC
CASSRQGSSIEQYF
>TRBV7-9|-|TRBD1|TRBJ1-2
TGTGCCAGCAGCTTAGCCAAAGCAGGGACAGATAACTATGGCTACACCTTC
CASSLAKAGTDNYGYTF
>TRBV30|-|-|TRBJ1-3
TGTGCCTGGAATCGATACAACTCTGGAAACACCATATATTTT
CAWNRYNSGNTIYF
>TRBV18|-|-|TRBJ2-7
TGTGCCAGCTCACAATCCCGGGACACTTACGAGCAGTACTTC
CASSQSRDTYEQYF
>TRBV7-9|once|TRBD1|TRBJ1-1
TGTGCCAGCAGCTTAGCCGGGACAGGGGTCGGGGCTTTCTTT
CASSLAGTGVGAFF
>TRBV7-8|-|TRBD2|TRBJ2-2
TGTGCCAGCAGCTTAGGGGCTCGCGGGAGTGGCACCGGGGAGCTGTTTTTT
CASSLGARGSGTGELFF
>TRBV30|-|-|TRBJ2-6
TGTGCCTGGACCTCAGGGCTGGGGGGGGCCAACGTCCTGACTTTC
CAWTSGLGGANVLTF
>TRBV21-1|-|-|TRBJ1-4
TGTGCCGGGAGCCTTCGGCAGAGAACTAATGAAAAACTGTTTTTT
CAGSLRQRTNEKLFF
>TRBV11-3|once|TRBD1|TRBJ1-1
TGTGCCAGCAGCTTAGGCCCCGGGACAGGGAACACTGAAGCTTTCTTT
CASSLGPGTGNTEAFF
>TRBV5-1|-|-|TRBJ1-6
TGCGCCAGCAGCTGGGAGGGGCTCCGAGGCTCCTATAATTCACCCCTCCACTTT
CASSWEGLRGSYNSPLHF
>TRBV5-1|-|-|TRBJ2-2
TGCGCCAGCAGCTTGGCCAGGCTAAACACCGGGGAGCTGTTTTTT
CASSLARLNTGELFF
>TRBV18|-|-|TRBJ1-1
TGTGCCAGCTCACCACCGGGACACACAGAGAACACTGAAGCTTTCTTT
CASSPPGHTENTEAFF
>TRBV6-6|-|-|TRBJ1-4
TGTGCCAGTTCCGGTCGGGAAAAACTGTTTTTT
CASSGREKLFF
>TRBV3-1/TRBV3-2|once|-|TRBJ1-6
TGTGCCAGCAGCCAGACAAACACCCTCCACTTT
CASSQTNTLHF
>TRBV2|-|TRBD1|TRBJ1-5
TGTGCCAGCAGTGAAACTACAGGGGGTCAGCCCCAGCATTTT
CASSETTGGQPQHF
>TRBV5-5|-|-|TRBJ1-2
TGTGCCAGCAGACCTACAGAGAACTATGGCTACACCTTC
CASRPTENYGYTF
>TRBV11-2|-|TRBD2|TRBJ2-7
TGTGCCAGCAGCTTAGTAGCGGGAGATTTATACGAGCAGTACTTC
CASSLVAGDLYEQYF
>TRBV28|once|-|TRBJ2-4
TGTGCCAGCACTGGCAGCGTAGCCAAAAACATTCAGTACTTC
CASTGSVAKNIQYF
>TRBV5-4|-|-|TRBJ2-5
TGTGCCAGCAGCCTAAACCAAGAGACCCAGTACTTC
CASSLNQETQYF
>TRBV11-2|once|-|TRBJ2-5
TGTGCCAGCAGCTTAGACCCCCGCGCCCAAGAGACCCAGTACTTC
CASSLDPRAQETQYF
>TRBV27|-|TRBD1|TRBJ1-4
TGTGCCAGCAGTGGGGACAGGGGTCGACGTGAAAAACTGTTTTTT
CASSGDRGRREKLFF
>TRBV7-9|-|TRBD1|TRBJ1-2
TGTGCCAGCAGCCGAGACAGGGCCGGGGGTAACTATGGCTACACCTTC
CASSRDRAGGNYGYTF
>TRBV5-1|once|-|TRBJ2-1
TGCGCCAGCAGCTTGGATAGCGGAAATTACAATGAGCAGTTCTTC
CASSLDSGNYNEQFF
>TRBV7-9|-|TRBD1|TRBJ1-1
TGTGCCAGCAGCTTCGACAGGGGGCAGGGAGCTACTGAAGCTTTCTTT
CASSFDRGQGATEAFF
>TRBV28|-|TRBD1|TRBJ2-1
TGTGCCAGCAGTCCCGGGACAGGTGGTAATGAGCAGTTCTTC
CASSPGTGGNEQFF
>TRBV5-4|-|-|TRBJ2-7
TGTGCCAGCAGCTTGGGATCCAGGGCCTACGAGCAGTACTTC
CASSLGSRAYEQYF
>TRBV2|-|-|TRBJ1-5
TGTGCCAGCAGCCTTGGACAACTTAGCAATCAGCCCCAGCATTTT
CASSLGQLSNQPQHF
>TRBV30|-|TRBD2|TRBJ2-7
TGTGCCTGGAGCTTCGGGGGGGCAGTCTACGAGCAGTACTTC
CAWSFGGAVYEQYF
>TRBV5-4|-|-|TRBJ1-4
TGTGCCAGCAGCGAGAGAGGAAGAGAAAAACTGTTTTTT
CASSERGREKLFF
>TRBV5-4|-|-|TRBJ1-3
TGTGCCAGCAGCTTCGGGGGCTCTGGAAACACCATATATTTT
CASSFGGSGNTIYF
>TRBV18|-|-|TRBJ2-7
TGTGCCAGCTCACCTCAGGGGACGGGCCGCGAGCAGTACTTC
CASSPQGTGREQYF
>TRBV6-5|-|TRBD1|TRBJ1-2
TGTGCCAGCATTCACCCGGGACAGGGAAACTATGGCTACACCTTC
CASIHPGQGNYGYTF
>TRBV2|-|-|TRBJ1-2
TGTGCCAGCAAATATCACAGTAACTATGGCTACACCTTC
CASKYHSNYGYTF
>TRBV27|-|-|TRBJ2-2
TGTGCCAGCCACTATGGCGGAACTTCGAACACCGGGGAGCTGTTTTTT
CASHYGGTSNTGELFF
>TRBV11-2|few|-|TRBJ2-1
TGTGCCAGCAGCTTTTTGCGGGGTAATGAGCAGTTCTTC
CASSFLRGNEQFF
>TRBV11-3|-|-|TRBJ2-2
TGTGCCAGCAGCGCGGGCCCTCCGCAAGGGGAGCTGTTTTTT
CASSAGPPQGELFF
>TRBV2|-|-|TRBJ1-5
TGTGCCAGCAGTGAAGCCAGGAATAGCAATCAGCCCCAGCATTTT
CASSEARNSNQPQHF
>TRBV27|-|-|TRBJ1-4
TGTGCCAGCAGTTTAGGTGCCGGGGGTGAAAAACTGTTTTTT
CASSLGAGGEKLFF
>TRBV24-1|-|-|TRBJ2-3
TGTGCCACCAGTGACGGTGGGGGGAAAGATACGCAGTATTTT
CATSDGGGKDTQYF
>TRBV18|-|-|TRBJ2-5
TGTGCCAGCTCACCGCAGGGTAACCAAGAGACCCAGTACTTC
CASSPQGNQETQYF
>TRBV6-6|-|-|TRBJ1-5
TGTGCCAGCAGTTACCCGGGACTGAATCAGCCCCAGCATTTT
CASSYPGLNQPQHF
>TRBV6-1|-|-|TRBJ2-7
TGTGCCAGCAGTGAAGCGCTTCGAGATTACGAGCAGTACTTC
CASSEALRDYEQYF
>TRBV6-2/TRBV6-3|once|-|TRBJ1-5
TGTGCCAGCAGTTACCAGGGGTTCACGGGCAATCAGCCCCAGCATTTT
CASSYQGFTGNQPQHF
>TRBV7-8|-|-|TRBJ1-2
TGTGCCAGCAGCTTAGGTCAATATGGCTACACCTTC
CASSLGQYGYTF